This T cell receptor beta chain was recovered during a study of T cells after yellow fever vaccination. The study, taken as a whole, reports: FACS-sorted repertoires could harbor abundant contaminating bulk-population clonotypes.

A single record per CDR3 protein comes from TCRdb applying MiXCR to the 5' RACE reads. The table lists 300,000 to 350,000 distinct CDR3 sequences, 3% to 4.5% of them singletons. CDR1 is SGHNT and CDR2 is YYREEE in the germline V gene (reference sequence). The CDR3 is 15 amino acids. Trimming left V 2 bases short and J 7 bases short, with 17 bases between. This clonotype was seen more than once but under ten times. Its target is not known. The chain has TRBV5-4 and TRBJ2-3; the D call may be TRBD1 or TRBD2 (5 bases each). The sequence derives from a man between 18 and 35 years old who received the YFV17D yellow fever vaccine. The source material was PBMCs, sampled 5 days after the yellow fever booster vaccination. This chain's CDR3 is CASSFEGLSRNTQYF. CDR3 bases: TGTGCCAGCAGCTTCGAGGGGCTATCGCGAAATACGCAGTATTTT. Using reference TRBV5-4 and TRBJ2-3 for the parts outside the CDR3, the full variable domain is ETGVTQSPTHLIKTRGQQVTLRCSSQSGHNTVSWYQQALGQGPQFIFQYYREEENGRGNFPPRFSGLQFPNYSSELNVNALELDDSALYLCASSFEGLSRNTQYFGPGTRLTVL.